The clone carrying this TCR beta chain was counted a few times. This sample is drawn from a study of blood T cell repertoires in COVID-19. Libraries were prepared by immunoSEQ multiplex PCR; TCRdb keeps only in-frame clonotypes and omits some of them. The table lists approximately 38,000 clones, around 85% of them singletons. Looked up from germline, CDR1 is SGHAT and CDR2 is FQNNGV. V trimming: 1 base; J trimming: 1 base; junction bases outside the gene matches: 2. The CDR3 spans 15 residues. This clonotype originated in a human donor with acute or convalescent COVID-19. The donor label of this sample is uncertain. The specimen sequenced was peripheral blood. The chain employs TRBV11-2 and TRBJ2-5; 8 bases map to TRBD2. CDR3 loop: CASSLGRGGQETQYF. CDR3 nucleotides: TGTGCCAGCAGCTTAGGCCGGGGGGGCCAAGAGACCCAGTACTTC.